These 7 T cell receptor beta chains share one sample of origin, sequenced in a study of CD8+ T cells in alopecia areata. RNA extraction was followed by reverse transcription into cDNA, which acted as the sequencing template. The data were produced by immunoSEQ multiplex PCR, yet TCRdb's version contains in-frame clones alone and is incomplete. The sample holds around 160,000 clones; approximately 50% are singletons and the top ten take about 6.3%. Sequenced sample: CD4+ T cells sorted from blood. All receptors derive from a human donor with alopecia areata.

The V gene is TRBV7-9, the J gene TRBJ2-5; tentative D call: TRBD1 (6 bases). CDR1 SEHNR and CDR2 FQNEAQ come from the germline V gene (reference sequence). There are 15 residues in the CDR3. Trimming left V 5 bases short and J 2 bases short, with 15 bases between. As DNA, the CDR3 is TGTGCCAGCAGCCACCCGGGACAAAGACAAGAGACCCAGTACTTC. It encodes CASSHPGQRQETQYF.

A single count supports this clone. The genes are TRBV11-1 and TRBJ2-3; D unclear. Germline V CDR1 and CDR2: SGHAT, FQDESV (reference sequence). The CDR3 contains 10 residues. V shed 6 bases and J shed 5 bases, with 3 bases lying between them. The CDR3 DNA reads TGTGCCAGCAGGGGAGATACGCAGTATTTT. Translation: CASRGDTQYF.

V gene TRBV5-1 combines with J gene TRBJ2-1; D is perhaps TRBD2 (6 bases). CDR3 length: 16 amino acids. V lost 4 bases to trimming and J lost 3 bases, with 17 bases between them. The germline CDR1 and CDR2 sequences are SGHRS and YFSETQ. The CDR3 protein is CASSPAWRDFYNEQFF. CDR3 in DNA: TGCGCCAGCAGCCCGGCTTGGCGGGATTTCTACAATGAGCAGTTCTTC.

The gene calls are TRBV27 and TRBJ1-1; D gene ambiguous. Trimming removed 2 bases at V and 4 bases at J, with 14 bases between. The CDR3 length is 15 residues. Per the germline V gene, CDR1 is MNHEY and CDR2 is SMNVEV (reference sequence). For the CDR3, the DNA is TGTGCCAGCAGTTTACCGGGAGACCCGACCACTGAAGCTTTCTTT. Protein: CASSLPGDPTTEAFF.

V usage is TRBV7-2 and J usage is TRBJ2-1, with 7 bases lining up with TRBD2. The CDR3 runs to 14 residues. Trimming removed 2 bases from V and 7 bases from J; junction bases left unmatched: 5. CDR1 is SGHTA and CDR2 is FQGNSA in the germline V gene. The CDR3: CASSLSAGANEQFF. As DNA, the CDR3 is TGTGCCAGCAGCTTAAGTGCGGGAGCAAATGAGCAGTTCTTC.

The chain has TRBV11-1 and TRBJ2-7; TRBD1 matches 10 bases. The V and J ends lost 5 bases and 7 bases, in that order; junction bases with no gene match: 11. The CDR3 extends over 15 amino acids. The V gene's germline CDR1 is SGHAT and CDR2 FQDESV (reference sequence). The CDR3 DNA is TGTGCCAGCAGCCAACCCGGGACAGGGGCTCATGAGCAGTACTTC. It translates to CASSQPGTGAHEQYF.

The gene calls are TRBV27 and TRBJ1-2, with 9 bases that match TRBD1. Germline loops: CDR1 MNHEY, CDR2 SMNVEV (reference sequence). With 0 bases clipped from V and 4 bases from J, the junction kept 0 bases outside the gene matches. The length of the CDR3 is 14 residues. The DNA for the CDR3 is TGTGCCAGCAGTTTATCGGACAGGGGCTATGGCTACACCTTC. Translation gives CASSLSDRGYGYTF.